These 2 T cell receptor beta chains came from one sample sequenced in a study of T cell repertoires in cytomegalovirus infection. These receptors' antigens are unknown. Via MiXCR, TCRdb re-called the reads, giving one row per CDR3 protein. The sample shows about half a million distinct CDR3 sequences, roughly a third of them seen only once. The sequencing used cultured PBMCs, collected from culture after CMV antigen stimulation. The receptors originated from a human donor in good health (CMV status not recorded). Some clones in this sample may be carry-over from other donors' samples.

The J gene is TRBJ2-5, the V gene TRBV20-1, with TRBD2 matching 8 bases. Trimming cost V 5 bases and J 0 bases; bases outside gene matches: 14. Germline CDR1 DFQATT, CDR2 SNEGSKA (reference sequence). The CDR3 extends over 17 amino acids. CDR3: CSAWGDIIAGNQETQYF. CDR3 nucleotide sequence: TGCAGTGCTTGGGGCGATATAATAGCGGGAAACCAAGAGACCCAGTACTTC.

The chain combines TRBV19 with TRBJ2-5, with D tentatively TRBD1 (5 bases). Germline V gene sequence: CDR1 LNHDA, CDR2 SQIVND (reference sequence). V gave up 3 bases and J gave up 5 bases, with 19 bases separating them. This CDR3 has 16 amino acids. For the CDR3, the DNA is TGTGCCAGTAGTATCCCAGTGGGGCGTGGGTTGGAGACCCAGTACTTC. As protein: CASSIPVGRGLETQYF.